This record looks at one TCR beta chain sequence and its context. Its antigen is as yet unknown. This sample was taken from a study of graft-versus-host responses after intestinal transplantation. Some clones are missing from TCRdb's copy, which holds only in-frame ones; the method was immunoSEQ multiplex PCR. The sample lists 90,000 to 150,000 clones; approximately 95% were seen once. Here the sequenced sample was unstimulated CD8+ T cells sorted from spleen or lymph node cells, taken before intestinal transplant. The receptor was derived from a human donor who received an intestinal transplant.

Here the CDR3 DNA reads TGTGCCAGTAGACAGGGGGGAACCTACGAGCAGTACTTC. It translates to CASRQGGTYEQYF. The rearrangement joins TRBV19 to TRBJ2-7, with TRBD1 matching over 8 bases. The CDR3 has 13 residues. V lost 6 bases and J lost 2; bases outside the gene matches: 3. Germline V gives CDR1 LNHDA, CDR2 SQIVND (reference sequence).